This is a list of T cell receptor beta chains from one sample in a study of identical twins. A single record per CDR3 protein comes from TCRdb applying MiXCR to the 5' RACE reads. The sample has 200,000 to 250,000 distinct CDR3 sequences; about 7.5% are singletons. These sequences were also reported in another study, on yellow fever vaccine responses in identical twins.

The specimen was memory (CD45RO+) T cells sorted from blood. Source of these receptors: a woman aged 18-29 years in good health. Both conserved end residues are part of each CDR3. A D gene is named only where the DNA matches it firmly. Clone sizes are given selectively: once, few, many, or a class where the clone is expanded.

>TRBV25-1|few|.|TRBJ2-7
TGTGCCAGCAGCTATCCCGGGACACGCGAGCAGTACTTC
CASSYPGTREQYF
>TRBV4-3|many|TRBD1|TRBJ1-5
TGCGCCAGCAGCCAAGAGAACAGGGGCGATCAGCCCCAGCATTTT
CASSQENRGDQPQHF
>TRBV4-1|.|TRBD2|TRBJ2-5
TGCGCCAGCAGCCAAGATTCCCTAGCGGGGGGGGATCAAGAGACCCAGTACTTC
CASSQDSLAGGDQETQYF
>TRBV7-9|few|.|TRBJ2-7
TGTGCCAGCAGCCAACAGGGAAATCAGCAGTACTTC
CASSQQGNQQYF
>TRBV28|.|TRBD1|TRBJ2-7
TGTGCCAGCAGTTTAGGCGGGGACAGGGCCCACGAGCAGTACTTC
CASSLGGDRAHEQYF
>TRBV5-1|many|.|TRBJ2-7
TGCGCCAGCAGCCGGCAGGAGGGGGAAGAGCAGTACTTC
CASSRQEGEEQYF
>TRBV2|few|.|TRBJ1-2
TGTGCCAGCGGGGCAGGGAAGAGGTATGGCTACACCTTC
CASGAGKRYGYTF
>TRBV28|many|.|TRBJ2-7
.
CASSSSVSSYEQYF
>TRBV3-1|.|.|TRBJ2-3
TGTGCCAGCAGACCAAGCGGAAAGGATACGCAGTATTTT
CASRPSGKDTQYF
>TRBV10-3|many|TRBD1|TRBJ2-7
TGTGCCATCACCCCGGGACAGGGGTCCTACGAGCAGTACTTC
CAITPGQGSYEQYF
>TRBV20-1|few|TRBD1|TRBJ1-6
TGCAGTGCAGAGGAGGGACAGGGGGCAAGTTCACCCCTCCACTTT
CSAEEGQGASSPLHF
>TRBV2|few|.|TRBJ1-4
TGTGCCAGCACCGGATCGAGAGGGCTGGAAAAACTGTTTTTT
CASTGSRGLEKLFF
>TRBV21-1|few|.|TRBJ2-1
TGTGCCAGCAAATGCTGCTGGTTTTTTTCCACGGGGTCCTACAATGAGCAGTTCTTC
CASKCCWFFSTGSYNEQFF
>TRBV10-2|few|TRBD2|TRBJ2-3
TGCGCCAGCAGTCGCGGGAGGATCACAGATACGCAGTATTTT
CASSRGRITDTQYF
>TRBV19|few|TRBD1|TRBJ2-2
TGTGCCAGTATCGATAGGGGGCCGGACACCGGGGAGCTGTTTTTT
CASIDRGPDTGELFF
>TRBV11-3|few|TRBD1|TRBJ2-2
TGTGCCAGCAGCCCGGGACAGGGGGATGTCGGGGAGCTGTTTTTT
CASSPGQGDVGELFF
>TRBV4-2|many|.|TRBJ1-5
TGTGCCAGCAGCCAGATACTTATGGGGAGCAATCAGCCCCAGCATTTT
CASSQILMGSNQPQHF
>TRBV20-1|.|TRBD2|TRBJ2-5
TGCAGTGCTAGAGACACTAGCGGCCAAGAGGCCCAGTACTTC
CSARDTSGQEAQYF
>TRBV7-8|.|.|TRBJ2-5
TGTGCCAGCAGCTTAGGGAGGAGGCTAGGAGAGACCCAGTACTTC
CASSLGRRLGETQYF
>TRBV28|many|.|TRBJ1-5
TGTGCCAGCACCCCCCAGAATCAGCCCCAGCATTTT
CASTPQNQPQHF
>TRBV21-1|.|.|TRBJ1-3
TGTGCCAGCAGCAAATCCCGGACAGGGGCCGGAAACACCATATATTTT
CASSKSRTGAGNTIYF
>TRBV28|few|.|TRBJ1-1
TGTGCCAGCAGTTTAGGCTGGGGTGTGATGAACACTGAAGCTTTCTTT
CASSLGWGVMNTEAFF